This T cell receptor beta chain was captured by sequencing in a study of Graves' ophthalmopathy and Graves' hyperthyroidism. This clonotype was seen many times. The PBMCs originated from approximately 9.5 ml of fresh peripheral blood. Using RNA transcripts, the TCR beta CDR3 regions were amplified. HTBI primers primed a first-round RT-PCR, and a second-round multiplex PCR followed. TCRdb analysed the multiplex PCR reads with MiXCR anew, one entry per CDR3 protein. The repertoire consists of roughly 400,000 distinct CDR3 sequences, with roughly 17% occurring once and the leading ten covering 2.4%. The sequenced sample consisted of peripheral blood. The TCR was taken from an adult woman with stable Graves' hyperthyroidism.

Here the CDR3 reads CASSRSFLDGLNTEAFF. The DNA for the CDR3 is TGCGCCAGCAGCCGCAGCTTTCTGGACGGTCTGAACACTGAAGCTTTCTTT. The gene calls are TRBV4-3 and TRBJ1-1; D remains unclear. Trimming took off 4 bases at V and 0 bases at J, with 18 bases between the two ends. The CDR3 totals 17 residues. From germline, CDR1 is LGHNA and CDR2 YSLEER.